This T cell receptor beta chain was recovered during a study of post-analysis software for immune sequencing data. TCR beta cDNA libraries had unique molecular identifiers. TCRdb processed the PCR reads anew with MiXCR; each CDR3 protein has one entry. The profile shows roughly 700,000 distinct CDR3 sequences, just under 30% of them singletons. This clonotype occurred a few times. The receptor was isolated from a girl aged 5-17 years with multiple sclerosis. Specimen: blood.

CDR3 nucleotides: TGCAGTGCTAGTGCTAGCGGCCGCACAGATACGCAGTATTTT. The encoded protein is CSASASGRTDTQYF. V is TRBV20-1 and J is TRBJ2-3; 7 bases match TRBD2. CDR3 length: 14 amino acids. The germline gives CDR1 DFQATT, CDR2 SNEGSKA (reference sequence). Unmatched junction bases numbered 4, after V lost 3 bases and J lost 1 base.